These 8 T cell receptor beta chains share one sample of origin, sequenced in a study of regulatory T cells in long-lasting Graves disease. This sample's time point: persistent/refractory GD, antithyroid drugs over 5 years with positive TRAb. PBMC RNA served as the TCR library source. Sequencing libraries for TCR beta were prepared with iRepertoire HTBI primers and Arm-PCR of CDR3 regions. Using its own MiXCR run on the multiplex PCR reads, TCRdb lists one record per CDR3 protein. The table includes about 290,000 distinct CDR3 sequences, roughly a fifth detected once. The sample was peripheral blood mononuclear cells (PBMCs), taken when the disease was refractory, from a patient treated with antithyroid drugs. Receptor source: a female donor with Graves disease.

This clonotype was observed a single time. The DNA of the CDR3 is TGTGCCAGCAGCCCTCACGTACTGGGTGTGAACACTGAAGCTTTCTTT. Amino acids: CASSPHVLGVNTEAFF. The chain recombines TRBV9 with TRBJ1-1; D uncertain. There are 16 residues in the CDR3. V shed 4 bases and J shed 0 bases, with 16 bases lying between them. The V gene's germline CDR1 is SGDLS and CDR2 YYNGEE.

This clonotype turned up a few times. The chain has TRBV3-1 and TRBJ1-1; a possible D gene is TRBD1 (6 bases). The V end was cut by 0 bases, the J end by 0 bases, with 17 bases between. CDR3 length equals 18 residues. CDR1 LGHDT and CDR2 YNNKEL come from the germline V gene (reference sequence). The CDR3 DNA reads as TGTGCCAGCAGCCAAGAATCCAGGGGCCTTAGGATGAACACTGAAGCTTTCTTT. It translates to CASSQESRGLRMNTEAFF.

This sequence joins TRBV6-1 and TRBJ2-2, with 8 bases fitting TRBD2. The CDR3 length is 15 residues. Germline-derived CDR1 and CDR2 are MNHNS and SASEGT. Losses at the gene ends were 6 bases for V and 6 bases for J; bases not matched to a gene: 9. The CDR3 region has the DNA TGTGCCAGCAGCCGAAGCGGGAGTCTATCCGGGGAGCTGTTTTTT. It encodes CASSRSGSLSGELFF.

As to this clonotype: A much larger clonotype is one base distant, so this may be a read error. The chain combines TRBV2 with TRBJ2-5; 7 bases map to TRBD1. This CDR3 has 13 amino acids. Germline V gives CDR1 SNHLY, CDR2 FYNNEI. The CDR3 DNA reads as TGTGCCAGCAGAGAGGGGGCGCGAGAGGCCCAGTACTTC. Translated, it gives CASREGAREAQYF.

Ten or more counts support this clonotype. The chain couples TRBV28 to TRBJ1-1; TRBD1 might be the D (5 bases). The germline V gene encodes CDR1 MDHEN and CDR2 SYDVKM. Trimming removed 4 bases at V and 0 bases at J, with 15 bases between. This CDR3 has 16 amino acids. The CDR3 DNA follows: TGTGCCAGCAGTTCCCTCGAGGGGACGGTGAACACTGAAGCTTTCTTT. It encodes CASSSLEGTVNTEAFF.

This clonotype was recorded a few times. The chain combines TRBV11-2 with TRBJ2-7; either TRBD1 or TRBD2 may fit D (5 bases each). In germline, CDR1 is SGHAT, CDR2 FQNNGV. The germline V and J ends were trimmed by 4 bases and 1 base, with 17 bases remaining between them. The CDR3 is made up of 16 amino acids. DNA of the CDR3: TGTGCCAGCAGCTCCCAAAGCCGGGACGGATCCTACGAGCAGTACTTC. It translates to CASSSQSRDGSYEQYF.

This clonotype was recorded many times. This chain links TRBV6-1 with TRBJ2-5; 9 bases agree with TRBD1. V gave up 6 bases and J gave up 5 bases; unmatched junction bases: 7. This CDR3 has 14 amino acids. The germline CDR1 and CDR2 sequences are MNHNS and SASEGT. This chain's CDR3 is CASRLDRGWETQYF. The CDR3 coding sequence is TGTGCCAGCAGACTCGACAGGGGGTGGGAGACCCAGTACTTC.

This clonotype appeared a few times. CDR3 nucleotide sequence: TGTGCCACCAGCAGAGATTTACAGGGGTATGGCTACACCTTC. Translating gives CATSRDLQGYGYTF. The V and J genes are TRBV15 and TRBJ1-2, with TRBD1 matching over 7 bases. Germline CDR1 LNHNV, CDR2 YYDKDF (reference sequence). V was pared by 0 bases and J by 5 bases, with 3 bases of the junction left unmatched. The CDR3 runs to 14 residues.